This paragraph covers one T cell receptor (beta chain) sequence. Antigen unknown. V dropped 7 bases and J dropped 4 bases, with 11 bases sitting between them. The CDR3 sequence is 11 residues long. The germline gives CDR1 DFQATT, CDR2 SNEGSKA (reference sequence). This sample was included in a study of shared clonotypes between healthy human individuals. TCRdb keeps only in-frame clones here, not all; method: immunoSEQ multiplex PCR. The sample holds around 1.1 million clones, around three quarters seen once. Study-wide findings and caveats: Compared with clonotypes that all four donors shared, non-shared clonotypes had lower generation probabilities. A few donors shared approximately 5% of their naive CD4 clonotypes.

The V call is TRBV20-1, the J call TRBJ2-7; D assignment may be TRBD1 or TRBD2 (5 bases each). Input material: memory CD4+ T cells from PBMCs. The subset was: CD45RA-negative fraction. The receptor was isolated from a young man in good health. Some clones in this sample may be carry-over from other donors' samples. The DNA of the CDR3 is TGCAGTGGCCGAGGGACGTACGAGCAGTACTTC. Translating gives CSGRGTYEQYF.